The clone carrying this TCR beta chain was recorded a few times. Germline lookup yields CDR1 WSHSY and CDR2 SAAADI. This CDR3 comprises 12 residues. Trimming took off 2 bases at V and 2 bases at J, with 3 bases between the two ends. This record comes from a study of T cells in Graves' hyperthyroidism and ophthalmopathy. Researchers took RNA transcripts and amplified the TCR beta CDR3 regions from them. The HTBI primer set drove a first-round RT-PCR of the TCR CDR3. TCRdb passed the multiplex PCR reads through MiXCR, listing each CDR3 protein once. The data contain some 530,000 distinct CDR3 sequences, about 20% of them singletons.

The clonotype was recovered from a woman in her sixties or seventies with Graves' ophthalmopathy. The V call is TRBV10-2, the J call TRBJ2-5; D ambiguous. The sequenced sample was blood. As DNA, the CDR3 is TGCGCCAGCAGTGAGGTACAAGAGACCCAGTACTTC. Its protein is CASSEVQETQYF.